The clone carrying this TCR beta chain was detected only a few times. The antigen remains undetermined. TCRdb called the 5' RACE reads again in MiXCR, with one record for every CDR3 protein. The repertoire holds around 250,000 distinct CDR3 sequences, with about a sixth as singletons. These data originate in a study of CD8 T cells in ankylosing spondylitis. V lost 6 bases to trimming and J lost 1 base; unmatched junction nucleotides: 3. The V gene's germline CDR1 is SQVTM and CDR2 ANQGSEA. This CDR3 is built from 12 residues. Study outcomes and limitations: Reports of some motif variants in reactive arthritis synovial fluid and blood predate this one.

The specimen was blood, either unsorted or a sorted T cell fraction (not recorded which). The chain links TRBV29-1 to TRBJ2-7; 7 bases are a match to TRBD1. This TCR derives from a male donor with ankylosing spondylitis or in good health (not recorded which). This CDR3 reads CSVADRSYEQYF. CDR3 nucleotides: TGCAGCGTCGCGGACAGGTCCTACGAGCAGTACTTC.